Below are 18 T cell receptor beta chains sequenced from a single sample in a study of OX40 agonist ivuxolimab in advanced cancers. Profiled with immunoSEQ multiplex PCR; TCRdb holds only in-frame clones, not every one. The sample shows about 61,000 clones, approximately 90% of them seen only once. The sample here was CD4+ or CD8+ T cells sorted from blood, taken in a trial of the OX40 agonist ivuxolimab. These TCRs come from an adult with an advanced solid tumor such as melanoma, head and neck, liver or kidney cancer.

J is TRBJ2-5 and V is TRBV12-1. TRBV12-1 is a recognized pseudogene. The CDR3 loop spans 14 amino acids. CDR3 coding DNA: TGTGCCAGCAGTCCGAAGGGGGGTCTGGAGACCCAGTACTTC. Its protein is CASSPKGGLETQYF.

This clone was recorded only once. The CDR3 is CASSFDLAGARRPDTQYF. In DNA, the CDR3 is TGTGCCAGCAGTTTTGACCTAGCGGGGGCCCGGAGACCAGATACGCAGTATTTT. V usage is TRBV28 and J usage is TRBJ2-3; 10 nucleotides agree with TRBD2. This CDR3 has 18 residues. V gave up 3 bases and J gave up 4 bases; unmatched junction bases: 13. From germline, CDR1 is MDHEN and CDR2 SYDVKM.

Only a few counts were recorded for this clone. V and J are TRBV23-1 and TRBJ1-5; 11 bases are a match to TRBD1. TRBV23-1 is given ORF status, its function remaining uncertain. With 6 bases clipped from V and 2 bases from J, the junction kept 0 bases outside the gene matches. The CDR3 sequence is 14 residues long. CDR3 region: CASRGQGGNQPQHF. The CDR3 DNA is TGCGCCAGCAGGGGACAGGGGGGCAATCAGCCCCAGCATTTT.

CDR3 bases: TGCGCCAGCAGCTCGCCCGGGACAGGGCTTTCGAACACTGAAGCTTTCTTT. Translating it yields CASSSPGTGLSNTEAFF. The chain links TRBV5-1 to TRBJ1-1; 9 bases align to TRBD1. CDR1 and CDR2 (germline): SGHRS, YFSETQ. There are 17 residues in the CDR3. J was trimmed by 1 base and V by 3 bases; bases with no gene match: 10.

This sequence joins TRBV6-1 and TRBJ1-1; D call uncertain. Trimming pared 3 bases from V and 2 bases from J, leaving 13 bases between. Germline CDR1 is MNHNS and CDR2 is SASEGT. The CDR3 contains 15 residues. The CDR3 region has the DNA TGTGCCAGCAGTGACCATCAACCTTCCAACACTGAAGCTTTCTTT. Translating gives CASSDHQPSNTEAFF.

The chain has TRBV5-6 and TRBJ1-2; tentatively, D is TRBD1 (5 bases). This CDR3 is 15 amino acids long. Germline CDR1 SGHDT, CDR2 YYEEEE. Trimming shortened V by 0 bases and J by 5 bases, and 14 bases separated the two germline ends. CDR3 in amino acids: CASSLAGGSGYGYTF. The CDR3 nucleotides read TGTGCCAGCAGCTTGGCCGGGGGATCGGGGTATGGCTACACCTTC.

This clone was found a few times. CDR3 nucleotide sequence: TGTGCCAGCAGCTCGCTAGCGGGCACAGATACGCAGTATTTT. It is translated as CASSSLAGTDTQYF. J is TRBJ2-3 and V is TRBV11-3; the match to TRBD2 covers 7 bases. Germline V gene data show CDR1 as SGHNT and CDR2 as YENEEA. The V and J ends lost 4 bases and 1 base, in that order; junction bases with no gene match: 2. The CDR3 spans 14 residues. The variable domain in full, completed from reference TRBV11-3 and TRBJ2-3, reads EAGVVQSPRYKIIEKKQPVAFWCNPISGHNTLYWYLQNLGQGPELLIRYENEEAVDDSQLPKDRFSAERLKGVDSTLKIQPAELGDSAVYLCASSSLAGTDTQYFGPGTRLTVL.

The chain combines TRBV5-4 with TRBJ1-2; 7 bases are shared with TRBD1. The J segment lost 1 base and the V segment lost 4 bases, leaving 10 bases of the junction unmatched. The CDR3 is made up of 16 amino acids. In germline, CDR1 is SGHNT, CDR2 YYREEE (reference sequence). The CDR3 DNA reads TGTGCCAGCAGCGACTCGAGCAGGGGGGATAACTATGGCTACACCTTC. Encoded protein: CASSDSSRGDNYGYTF.

The chain carries TRBV7-9 and TRBJ2-3, with D perhaps matching TRBD2 (5 bases). Looked up from germline, CDR1 is SEHNR and CDR2 is FQNEAQ (reference sequence). The ends were cut back, 7 bases at V and 4 bases at J, with 12 bases in the middle. This CDR3 is built from 13 residues. CDR3 protein: CASTLSVADTQYF. The CDR3 DNA sequence: TGTGCCAGCACACTTAGCGTGGCAGATACGCAGTATTTT.

The rearrangement joins TRBV29-1 to TRBJ1-1; D might be TRBD1 (6 bases). The germline gives CDR1 SQVTM, CDR2 ANQGSEA. V was cut by 4 bases and J by 0 bases, with 9 bases left in between. The CDR3 covers 13 residues. CDR3 in DNA: TGCAGCGTTGGTACAGGGATGAACACTGAAGCTTTCTTT. It encodes CSVGTGMNTEAFF.

The rearrangement joins TRBV9 to TRBJ1-5; maybe TRBD1 (6 bases). V was shortened by 3 bases and J by 7 bases, with 17 bases between the two germline ends. This CDR3 contains 15 residues. Germline V gives CDR1 SGDLS, CDR2 YYNGEE. CDR3 amino acids: CASSDGRGAGQPQHF. DNA for the CDR3: TGTGCCAGCAGCGACGGCCGGGGGGCCGGCCAGCCCCAGCATTTT.

The V gene is TRBV6-1, the J gene TRBJ1-2, with a possible D match to TRBD1 (6 bases). The CDR3 is 14 amino acids. Germline values: CDR1 MNHNS, CDR2 SASEGT. CDR3 sequence: CATHSGALNYGYTF. The CDR3 DNA is TGTGCTACCCATTCAGGGGCTCTTAACTATGGCTACACCTTC.

This clone has just one count. The chain joins TRBV5-1 to TRBJ1-6; D is ambiguous. The CDR3 runs to 18 residues. V shed 0 bases and J shed 5 bases, with 18 bases lying between them. Germline V gene sequence: CDR1 SGHRS, CDR2 YFSETQ. The CDR3: CASSLDVSGVGNNSPLHF. The CDR3 nucleotides are TGCGCCAGCAGCTTGGACGTCTCCGGGGTGGGGAATAATTCACCCCTCCACTTT.

V gene TRBV29-1 combines with J gene TRBJ2-3; tentatively, D is TRBD2 (5 bases). Deletions cut 6 bases from V and 1 base from J, with 11 bases between. From germline, CDR1 is SQVTM and CDR2 ANQGSEA. The CDR3 runs 13 residues. This chain's CDR3 is CSVDPGGTDTQYF. The CDR3 coding sequence is TGCAGCGTAGACCCCGGGGGCACAGATACGCAGTATTTT.

Only one count was recorded for this clone. The chain employs TRBV2 and TRBJ2-2; TRBD2 is a possible D gene (6 bases). The germline V and J ends were trimmed by 5 bases and 1 base, with 11 bases remaining between them. From germline, CDR1 is SNHLY and CDR2 FYNNEI. The CDR3 runs 15 residues. CDR3 amino acids: CASSRGGKNTGELFF. The CDR3 DNA follows: TGTGCCAGCAGTCGTGGAGGGAAGAACACCGGGGAGCTGTTTTTT.

V gene TRBV6-5 combines with J gene TRBJ1-2; D gene ambiguous. Per the germline V gene, CDR1 is MNHEY and CDR2 is SVGAGI. V dropped 2 bases and J dropped 0 bases, with 13 bases sitting between them. CDR3 length: 16 amino acids. In DNA, the CDR3 is TGTGCCAGCAGTTACCGGACGCTTACCGCTAACTATGGCTACACCTTC. Translated, it gives CASSYRTLTANYGYTF.

The rearrangement joins TRBV29-1 to TRBJ2-6; 13 nucleotides line up with TRBD2. V lost 7 bases, J lost 0 bases, and 6 bases stayed unmatched. The germline CDR1 and CDR2 sequences are SQVTM and ANQGSEA. This CDR3 has 17 residues. This chain's CDR3 is CSARLAGGPSGANVLTF. The CDR3 DNA sequence: TGCAGCGCCCGACTAGCGGGAGGCCCCTCTGGGGCCAACGTCCTGACTTTC. The full variable domain, with the rest looked up from reference TRBV29-1 and TRBJ2-6, is SAVISQKPSRDICQRGTSLTIQCQVDSQVTMMFWYRQQPGQSLTLIATANQGSEATYESGFVIDKFPISRPNLTFSTLTVSNMSPEDSSIYLCSARLAGGPSGANVLTFGAGSRLTVL.

A single count supports this clone. CDR3 DNA: TGTGCCAGCTCACGGGGAATTGTAGCGACCGGTGGCACCGGGGAGCTGTTTTTT. Its protein product is CASSRGIVATGGTGELFF. The J gene is TRBJ2-2, the V gene TRBV18; perhaps TRBD2 as D (5 bases). Germline CDR1 reads KGHSH; CDR2 reads LQKENI. CDR3 length equals 18 residues. Trimming removed 4 bases from V and 4 bases from J, with 22 bases in between. The full variable domain, its missing parts supplied by reference TRBV18 and TRBJ2-2, is NAGVMQNPRHLVRRRGQEARLRCSPMKGHSHVYWYRQLPEEGLKFMVYLQKENIIDESGMPKERFSAEFPKEGPSILRIQQVVRGDSAAYFCASSRGIVATGGTGELFFGEGSRLTVL.